This T cell receptor beta chain was captured by sequencing in a study of PD-L1 blockade in urothelial cancer. At the level of the study: Patients previously received 0 to 3 chemotherapy regimens.

The CDR3 totals 16 residues. V dropped 3 bases and J dropped 8; count of bases not matched to a gene: 9. Looked up from germline, CDR1 is SGHDT and CDR2 is YYEEEE. Sequencing used immunoSEQ multiplex PCR; TCRdb keeps in-frame clones, though not all of them. The data contain approximately 83,000 clones, less than 90% of them singletons. Time point noted: peripheral blood 6 weeks after treatment start. Sequences were derived from PBMCs, sampled around atezolizumab (anti-PD-L1) treatment. The V gene is TRBV5-6, the J gene TRBJ2-1; 12 nucleotides agree with TRBD2. This receptor was obtained from a man between 65 and 85 years old with urothelial cancer. The CDR3 nucleotides read TGTGCCAGCAGCTCCGCAGGACTAGCGGGACGCCATGAGCAGTTCTTC. Residues: CASSSAGLAGRHEQFF.